This TCR beta chain was sequenced for a study of response to subunit inactivated influenza vaccine. TCRdb analysed the RT-PCR reads with MiXCR anew, one entry per CDR3 protein. The table shows about 570,000 distinct CDR3 sequences, with about 11% occurring only once. Trimming left V 0 bases short and J 8 bases short, with 10 bases between. The germline V gene encodes CDR1 SGHRS and CDR2 YFSETQ. The CDR3 loop spans 13 amino acids. The same specimen was also included in a second study, on T cells expressing NK-cell markers. That work adds: What made the TCR beta cDNA was 5'RACE template switching with UMIs. The study found dominant NKG2C+ clonotypes at roughly 1.0-7.5% of CD8+ T cells in roughly six donors. A handful of donors showed these clonotypes also leading the CD3+CD56-NKG2C+ fraction. What remained unclear was the HCMV specificity of expanded NKG2C+ T cell clones.

The origin of this receptor is a man between 45 and 60 years old who received an inactivated influenza vaccine. The gene calls are TRBV5-1 and TRBJ2-3, with unresolved D. The source was PBMCs from blood, collected on the day of vaccination. The CDR3 DNA sequence: TGCGCCAGCAGCTTGGCCGGTGTCAGTACGCAGTATTTT. It yields the protein CASSLAGVSTQYF.